This T cell receptor beta chain was documented in a study of shared clonotypes between healthy human individuals. Study-wide results and limits: Sequencing depth was expected to affect clonotype sharing among donors.

The V and J ends lost 5 bases and 4 bases respectively, with 12 bases between them. The CDR3 length is 14 residues. Germline V gives CDR1 SGHVS, CDR2 FQNEAQ. Worth noting for this clone: Antigen: not known.

Assay: immunoSEQ multiplex PCR; the TCRdb copy retains only in-frame clones and omits some. The repertoire consists of about 500,000 clones, with 70% to 80% occurring once and the leading ten covering about 11%. The chain carries TRBV7-8 and TRBJ1-5; tentative D call: TRBD1 (6 bases). The TCR originated in a woman aged 40 to 49 in good health. Some clones in this sample may be carry-over from other donors' samples. The sequenced sample consisted of PBMCs. In nucleotides, the CDR3 is TGTGCCAGCAGCCGGACAGTCGGGAATCAGCCCCAGCATTTT. Translated: CASSRTVGNQPQHF.